This entry describes one T cell receptor (beta chain). This specimen comes from a study of T cell responses to AZD1222 COVID-19 vaccine. V was pared by 6 bases and J by 8 bases, with 3 bases of the junction left unmatched. Germline V gives CDR1 SQVTM, CDR2 ANQGSEA. The CDR3 sequence is 13 residues long. Analysis merged second doses at about 4 or about 12 weeks. Some clones are missing from TCRdb's copy, which holds only in-frame ones; the method was immunoSEQ multiplex PCR. The table records 90,000 to 120,000 clones, roughly nine tenths of them present only once. Sample: peripheral blood, taken 28 days after the second AZD1222 dose. The clonotype comes from an adult who received the AZD1222 COVID-19 vaccine. This chain connects TRBV29-1 to TRBJ1-6, with TRBD1 matching 11 bases. The CDR3 loop reads CSVGTGGDSPLHF. CDR3 DNA sequence: TGCAGCGTCGGGACAGGGGGTGATTCACCCCTCCACTTT. The full variable domain, its missing parts supplied by reference TRBV29-1 and TRBJ1-6, is SAVISQKPSRDICQRGTSLTIQCQVDSQVTMMFWYRQQPGQSLTLIATANQGSEATYESGFVIDKFPISRPNLTFSTLTVSNMSPEDSSIYLCSVGTGGDSPLHFGNGTRLTVT.